A few counts support the clone carrying this T cell receptor (beta chain). What it binds is unknown. Alongside a J-beta primer mix, a sample-barcoded 5' primer served in a second PCR lasting roughly 6 to 11 cycles. Using its own MiXCR run on the 5' RACE reads, TCRdb lists one record per CDR3 protein. This sample has about a million distinct CDR3 sequences; 51% occur once, and the top ten carry around 21%. This specimen comes from a study of blood T cells in healthy people across ages. Across the study: Using template switching, researchers captured about one barcoded beta molecule for each two T cells.

The study's findings and limits: Fewer expanded clones and more diversity marked long-lived versus aged donors. Diversity of TCR beta per million T cells declined in a roughly linear way with age.

The CDR3 has 16 amino acids. CDR1 and CDR2 (germline): DFQATT, SNEGSKA (reference sequence). V dropped 5 bases and J dropped 3 bases, with 23 bases sitting between them. The specimen was blood. The source is a woman aged 55-70 years in good health. The V and J genes are TRBV20-1 and TRBJ2-7; weak D call: TRBD2 (5 bases). The CDR3: CSASLGSRASIYEQYF. DNA of the CDR3: TGCAGTGCTTCCCTTGGGAGTCGGGCCTCGATCTACGAGCAGTACTTC.